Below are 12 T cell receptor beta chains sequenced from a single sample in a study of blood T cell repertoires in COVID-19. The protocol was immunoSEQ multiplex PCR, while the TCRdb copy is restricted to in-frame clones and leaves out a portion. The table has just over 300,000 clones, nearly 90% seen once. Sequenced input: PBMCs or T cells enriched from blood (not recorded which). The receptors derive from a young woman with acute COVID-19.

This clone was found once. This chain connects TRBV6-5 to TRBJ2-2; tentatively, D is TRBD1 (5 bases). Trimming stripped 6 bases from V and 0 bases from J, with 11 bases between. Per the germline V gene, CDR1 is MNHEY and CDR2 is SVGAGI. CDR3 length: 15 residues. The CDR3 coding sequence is TGTGCCAGCAGCCGACAGTTCGCGAACACCGGGGAGCTGTTTTTT. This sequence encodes CASSRQFANTGELFF.

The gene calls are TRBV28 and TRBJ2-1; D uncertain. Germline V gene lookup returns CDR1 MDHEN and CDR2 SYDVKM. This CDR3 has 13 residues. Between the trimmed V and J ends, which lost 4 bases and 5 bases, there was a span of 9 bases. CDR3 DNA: TGTGCCAGCAGTTGGTCCCGAGACAATGAGCAGTTCTTC. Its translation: CASSWSRDNEQFF. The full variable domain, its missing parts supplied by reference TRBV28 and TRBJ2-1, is DVKVTQSSRYLVKRTGEKVFLECVQDMDHENMFWYRQDPGLGLRLIYFSYDVKMKEKGDIPEGYSVSREKKERFSLILESASTNQTSMYLCASSWSRDNEQFFGPGTRLTVL.

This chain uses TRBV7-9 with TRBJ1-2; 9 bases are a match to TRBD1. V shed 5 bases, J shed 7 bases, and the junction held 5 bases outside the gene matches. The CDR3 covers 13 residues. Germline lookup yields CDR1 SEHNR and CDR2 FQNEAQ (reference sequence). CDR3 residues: CASSPDRGAGYTF. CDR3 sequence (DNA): TGTGCCAGCAGCCCGGACAGGGGAGCTGGCTACACCTTC.

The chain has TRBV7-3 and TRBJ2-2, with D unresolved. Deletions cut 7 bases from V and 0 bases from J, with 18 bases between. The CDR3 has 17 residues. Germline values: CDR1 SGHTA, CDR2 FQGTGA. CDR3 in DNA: TGTGCCAGCACCCTTGGGCCCACAGACGCGAACACCGGGGAGCTGTTTTTT. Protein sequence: CASTLGPTDANTGELFF.

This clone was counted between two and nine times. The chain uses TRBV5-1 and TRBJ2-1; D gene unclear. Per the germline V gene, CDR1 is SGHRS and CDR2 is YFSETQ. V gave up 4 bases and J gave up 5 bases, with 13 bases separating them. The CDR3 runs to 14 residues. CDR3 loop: CASSAIGVNNEQFF. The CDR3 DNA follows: TGCGCCAGCAGCGCGATAGGAGTTAACAATGAGCAGTTCTTC.

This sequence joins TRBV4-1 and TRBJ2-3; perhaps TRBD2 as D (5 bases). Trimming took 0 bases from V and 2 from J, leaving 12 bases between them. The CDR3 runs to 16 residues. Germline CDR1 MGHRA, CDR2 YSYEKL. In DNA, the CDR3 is TGCGCCAGCAGCCAAGAAAGGGAGTTGAACACAGATACGCAGTATTTT. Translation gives CASSQERELNTDTQYF.

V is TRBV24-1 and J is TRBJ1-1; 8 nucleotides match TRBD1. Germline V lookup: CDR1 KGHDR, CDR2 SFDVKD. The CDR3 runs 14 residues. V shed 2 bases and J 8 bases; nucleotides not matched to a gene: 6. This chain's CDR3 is CATSDSSDRVEAFF. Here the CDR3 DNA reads TGTGCCACCAGTGATTCCTCGGACAGGGTCGAAGCTTTCTTT.

The CDR3 bases are TGTGCCAGCAGTCCCCTTTACGGGAGCGGCTACACCTTC. This gives the protein CASSPLYGSGYTF. The chain is built from TRBV28 and TRBJ1-2; D unresolved. The CDR3 runs to 13 residues. Trimming pared 5 bases from V and 8 bases from J, leaving 15 bases between. The germline V gene has CDR1 MDHEN and CDR2 SYDVKM.

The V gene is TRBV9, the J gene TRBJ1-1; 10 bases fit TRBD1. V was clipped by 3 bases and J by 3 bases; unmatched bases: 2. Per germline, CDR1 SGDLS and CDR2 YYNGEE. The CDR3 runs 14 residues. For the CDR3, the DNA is TGTGCCAGCAGCGCTGACAGGGGGCACACTGAAGCTTTCTTT. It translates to CASSADRGHTEAFF. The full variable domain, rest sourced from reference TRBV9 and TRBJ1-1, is DSGVTQTPKHLITATGQRVTLRCSPRSGDLSVYWYQQSLDQGLQFLIQYYNGEERAKGNILERFSAQQFPDLHSELNLSSLELGDSALYFCASSADRGHTEAFFGQGTRLTVV.

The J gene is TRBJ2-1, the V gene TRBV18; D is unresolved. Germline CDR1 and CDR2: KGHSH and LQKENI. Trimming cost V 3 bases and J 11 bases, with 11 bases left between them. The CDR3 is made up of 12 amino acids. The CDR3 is CASSPATTQQFF. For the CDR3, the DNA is TGTGCCAGCTCACCCGCCACGACTCAGCAGTTCTTC.

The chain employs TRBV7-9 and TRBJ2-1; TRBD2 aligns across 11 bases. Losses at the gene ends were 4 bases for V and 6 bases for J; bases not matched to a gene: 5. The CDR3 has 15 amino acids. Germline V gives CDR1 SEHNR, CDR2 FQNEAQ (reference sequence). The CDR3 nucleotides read TGTGCCAGCAGCTCTCCGGGACTAGCGGTCAATGAGCAGTTCTTC. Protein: CASSSPGLAVNEQFF.

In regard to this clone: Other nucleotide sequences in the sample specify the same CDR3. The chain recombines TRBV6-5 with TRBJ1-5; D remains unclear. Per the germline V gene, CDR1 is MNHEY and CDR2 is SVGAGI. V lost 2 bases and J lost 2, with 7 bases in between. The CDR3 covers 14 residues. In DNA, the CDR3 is TGTGCCAGCAGTTACGGGCAGGGCAATCAGCCCCAGCATTTT. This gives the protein CASSYGQGNQPQHF.